The T cell receptor (beta chain) described here comes from a study of blood T cell repertoires in COVID-19. V lost 6 bases and J 1 base, leaving 13 bases between the germline ends. Germline loops: CDR1 SGDLS, CDR2 YYNGEE. The CDR3 consists of 14 residues. The authors' processing: Estimates of nucleated cell counts were drawn from the amplification of reference gene primers. Assay used: immunoSEQ multiplex PCR; TCRdb lists only in-frame clones, some missing. V and J calls and clone size follow that table, whereas D and trimming were derived from the DNA. There are 190,000 or so clones in the sample; around nine tenths occur only once, and 0.88% lies in the top ten.

Sequenced material: peripheral blood. This clonotype was obtained from a woman aged 18-29 years who had recovered from COVID-19. J is TRBJ1-1 and V is TRBV9; D unclear. The CDR3 DNA reads TGTGCCAGCACCAAGCAAACAGAGAACACTGAAGCTTTCTTT. Encoded protein: CASTKQTENTEAFF.